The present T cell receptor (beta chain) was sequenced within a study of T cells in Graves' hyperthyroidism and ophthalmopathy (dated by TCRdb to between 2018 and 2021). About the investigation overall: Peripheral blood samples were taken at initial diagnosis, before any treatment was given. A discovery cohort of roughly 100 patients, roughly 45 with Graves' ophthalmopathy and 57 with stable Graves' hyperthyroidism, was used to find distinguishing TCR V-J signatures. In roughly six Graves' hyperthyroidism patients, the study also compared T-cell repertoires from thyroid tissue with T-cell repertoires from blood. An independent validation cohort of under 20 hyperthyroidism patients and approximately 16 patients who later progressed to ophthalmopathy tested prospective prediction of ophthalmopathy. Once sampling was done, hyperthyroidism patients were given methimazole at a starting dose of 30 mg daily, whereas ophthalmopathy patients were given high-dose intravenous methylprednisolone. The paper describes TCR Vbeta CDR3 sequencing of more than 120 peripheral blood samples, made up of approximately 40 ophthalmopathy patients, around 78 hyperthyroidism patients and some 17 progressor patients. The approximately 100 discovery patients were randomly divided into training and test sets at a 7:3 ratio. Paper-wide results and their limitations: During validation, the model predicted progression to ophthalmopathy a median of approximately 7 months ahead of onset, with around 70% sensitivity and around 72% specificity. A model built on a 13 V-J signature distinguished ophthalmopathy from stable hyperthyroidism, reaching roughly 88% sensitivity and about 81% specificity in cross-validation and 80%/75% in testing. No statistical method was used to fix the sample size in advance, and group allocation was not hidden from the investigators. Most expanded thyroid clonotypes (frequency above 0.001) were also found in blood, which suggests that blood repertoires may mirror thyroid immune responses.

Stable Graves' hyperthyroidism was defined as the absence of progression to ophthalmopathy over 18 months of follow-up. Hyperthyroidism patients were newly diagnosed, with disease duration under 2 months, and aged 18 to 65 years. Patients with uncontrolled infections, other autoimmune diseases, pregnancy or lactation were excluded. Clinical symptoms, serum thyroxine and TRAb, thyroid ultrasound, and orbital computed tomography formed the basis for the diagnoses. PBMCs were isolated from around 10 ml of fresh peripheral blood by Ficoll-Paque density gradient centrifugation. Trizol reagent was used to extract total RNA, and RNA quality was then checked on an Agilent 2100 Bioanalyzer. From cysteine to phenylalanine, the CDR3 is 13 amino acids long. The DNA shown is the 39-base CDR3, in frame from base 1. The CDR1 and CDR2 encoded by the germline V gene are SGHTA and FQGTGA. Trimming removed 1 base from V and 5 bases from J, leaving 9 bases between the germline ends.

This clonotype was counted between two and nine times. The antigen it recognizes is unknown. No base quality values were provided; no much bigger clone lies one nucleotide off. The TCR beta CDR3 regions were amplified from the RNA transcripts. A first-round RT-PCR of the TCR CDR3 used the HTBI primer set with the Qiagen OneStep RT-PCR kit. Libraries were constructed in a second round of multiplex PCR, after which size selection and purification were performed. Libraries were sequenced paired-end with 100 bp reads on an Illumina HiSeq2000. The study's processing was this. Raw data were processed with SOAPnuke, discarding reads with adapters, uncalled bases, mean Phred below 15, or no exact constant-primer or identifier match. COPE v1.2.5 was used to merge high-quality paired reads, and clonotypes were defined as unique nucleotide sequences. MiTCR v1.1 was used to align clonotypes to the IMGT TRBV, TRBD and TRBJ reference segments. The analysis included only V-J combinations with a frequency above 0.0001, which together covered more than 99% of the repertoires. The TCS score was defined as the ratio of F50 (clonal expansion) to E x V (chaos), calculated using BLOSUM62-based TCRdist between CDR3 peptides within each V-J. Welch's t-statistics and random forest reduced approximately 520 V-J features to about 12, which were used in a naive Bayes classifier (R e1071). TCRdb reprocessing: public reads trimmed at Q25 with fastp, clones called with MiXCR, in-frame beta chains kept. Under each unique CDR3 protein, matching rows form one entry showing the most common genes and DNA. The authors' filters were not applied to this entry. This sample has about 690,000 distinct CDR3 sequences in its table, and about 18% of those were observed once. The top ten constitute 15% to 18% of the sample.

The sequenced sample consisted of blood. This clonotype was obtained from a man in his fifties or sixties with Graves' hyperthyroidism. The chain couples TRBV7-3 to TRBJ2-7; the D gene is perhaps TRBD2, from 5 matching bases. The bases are TGTGCCAGCAGCTTAAAACCCGGGGACGAGCAGTACTTC. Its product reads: CASSLKPGDEQYF.